Below, 27 T cell receptor beta chains from the same sample are listed, as sequenced in a study of shared clonotypes between healthy human individuals. Selected positively for CCR7 and CD45RO-negative, naive CD8 cells excluded terminally differentiated effector memory CD45RA+ cells. Clones were read by immunoSEQ multiplex PCR, and TCRdb kept only the in-frame ones, dropping some. The sample yields hundreds of thousands of clones, roughly 95% seen once. The sample was naive CD8+ T cells sorted from blood. These receptors came from a woman aged 30 to 39 in good health.

In regard to this clone: The sample has other DNA sequences that encode this CDR3 too. The rearrangement links TRBV6-5 to TRBJ1-5; D perhaps matches TRBD1 (6 bases). The CDR3 sequence is 13 residues long. Germline values: CDR1 MNHEY, CDR2 SVGAGI. V was shortened by 8 bases and J by 4 bases, with 12 bases between the two germline ends. CDR3 loop: CASGQHSNQPQHF. CDR3 bases: TGTGCCAGCGGACAGCATAGTAATCAGCCCCAGCATTTT.

V usage is TRBV7-9 and J usage is TRBJ1-2, with D tentatively TRBD1 (5 bases). CDR1 and CDR2 from the germline V gene are SEHNR and FQNEAQ (reference sequence). The CDR3 is made up of 13 amino acids. Trimming removed 5 bases from V and 5 bases from J, with 12 bases in between. The CDR3 DNA reads TGTGCCAGCAGCCCAACAGGTTCTTATGGCTACACCTTC. Its protein is CASSPTGSYGYTF.

This chain joins TRBV13 and TRBJ2-5, with D hard to call. The DNA end lines up better with TRBJ2-7; the J call may be wrong. The CDR3 extends over 12 amino acids. Germline V gene sequence: CDR1 PRHDT, CDR2 FYEKMQ (reference sequence). CDR3 nucleotides: TGTGCCAGCAGCACCTTGACCACCGAGCAGTACTTC. Its translation is CASSTLTTEQYF.

The chain uses TRBV5-6 and TRBJ1-1; D is unresolved. Between the trimmed V and J ends, which lost 4 bases and 1 base, there was a span of 8 bases. Germline values: CDR1 SGHDT, CDR2 YYEEEE. This CDR3 comprises 13 residues. The CDR3 here is CASSGAPNTEAFF. CDR3 sequence (DNA): TGTGCCAGCAGCGGTGCCCCGAACACTGAAGCTTTCTTT.

This clone has more than one count but fewer than ten. V usage is TRBV6-5 and J usage is TRBJ1-1; D is ambiguous. Germline assignment: CDR1 MNHEY and CDR2 SVGAGI. This CDR3 is 13 amino acids long. The germline V and J ends were trimmed by 8 bases and 0 bases, with 10 bases remaining between them. The CDR3 region is CASLGRLNTEAFF. The CDR3 bases are TGTGCCAGCCTTGGACGGCTGAACACTGAAGCTTTCTTT.

This clone has only one observation. V usage is TRBV11-2 and J usage is TRBJ2-5; D gene uncertain. The V end lost 6 bases, the J end lost 5 bases, and 10 bases lay between the germline ends. Germline V gives CDR1 SGHAT, CDR2 FQNNGV. CDR3 length equals 12 residues. Here the CDR3 reads CASSHPGETQYF. CDR3 DNA sequence: TGTGCCAGCAGTCACCCCGGGGAGACCCAGTACTTC.

The CDR3 bases are TGTGCCAGCAGTCCGACACACATCTCTGGAAACACCATATATTTT. Protein sequence: CASSPTHISGNTIYF. This chain links TRBV28 with TRBJ1-3, with D uncertain. With 5 bases removed from V and 0 bases from J, the gap between germline ends came to 11 bases. Germline CDR1 and CDR2: MDHEN and SYDVKM. The CDR3 runs 15 residues. The whole variable domain, remainder taken from reference TRBV28 and TRBJ1-3, is DVKVTQSSRYLVKRTGEKVFLECVQDMDHENMFWYRQDPGLGLRLIYFSYDVKMKEKGDIPEGYSVSREKKERFSLILESASTNQTSMYLCASSPTHISGNTIYFGEGSWLTVV.

V gene TRBV6-1 combines with J gene TRBJ2-7; 7 nucleotides align to TRBD1. CDR3 length: 14 amino acids. Trimming at V came to 2 bases and at J to 1 base, leaving 2 bases not matched to a gene. Per the germline V gene, CDR1 is MNHNS and CDR2 is SASEGT. The CDR3 DNA is TGTGCCAGCAGTGAATGGACAGGTTCCTACGAGCAGTACTTC. This codes for CASSEWTGSYEQYF.

The rearrangement uses TRBV19 and TRBJ1-2; 11 positions agree with TRBD1. J was trimmed by 4 bases and V by 7 bases; bases with no gene match: 14. This CDR3 is 17 amino acids long. Germline-derived CDR1 and CDR2 are LNHDA and SQIVND (reference sequence). CDR3 sequence (DNA): TGTGCCAGTACCCGAGGACAGGGGGCGCTTGATCCCTATGGCTACACCTTC. Protein: CASTRGQGALDPYGYTF. Complete variable domain (other parts from reference TRBV19 and TRBJ1-2): DGGITQSPKYLFRKEGQNVTLSCEQNLNHDAMYWYRQDPGQGLRLIYYSQIVNDFQKGDIAEGYSVSREKKESFPLTVTSAQKNPTAFYLCASTRGQGALDPYGYTFGSGTRLTVV.

The rearrangement uses TRBV5-4 and TRBJ2-7; the D is unclear. Between the trimmed V and J ends, which lost 2 bases and 6 bases, there was a span of 9 bases. This CDR3 has 12 amino acids. Germline CDR1 SGHNT, CDR2 YYREEE (reference sequence). DNA for the CDR3: TGTGCCAGCAGCTTCGAAGGACCCGAGCAGTACTTC. Translated: CASSFEGPEQYF.

As for this clone: The sample holds other DNA sequences that translate to the same CDR3. The J gene is TRBJ2-5, the V gene TRBV5-4, with D unresolved. Germline CDR1 and CDR2: SGHNT and YYREEE (reference sequence). The CDR3 covers 13 residues. V was cut by 0 bases and J by 2 bases, with 5 bases left in between. The chain's CDR3 is CASSLETQETQYF. The CDR3, as DNA: TGTGCCAGCAGCTTGGAAACGCAAGAGACCCAGTACTTC.

The gene calls are TRBV14 and TRBJ2-7; weak D call: TRBD1 (6 bases). Deletions cut 4 bases from V and 3 bases from J, with 10 bases between. In germline, CDR1 is SGHDN, CDR2 FVKESK. The CDR3 sequence is 13 residues long. CDR3 coding DNA: TGTGCCAGCAGCCCACCAGGGGACTACGAGCAGTACTTC. It encodes CASSPPGDYEQYF.

This clone occurred once. The gene calls are TRBV6-5 and TRBJ2-5; D is possibly TRBD2 (5 bases). Trimming removed 2 bases at V and 5 bases at J, with 12 bases between. Germline assignment: CDR1 MNHEY and CDR2 SVGAGI. This CDR3 is 14 amino acids long. The CDR3 here is CASSYIWGVETQYF. In nucleotides, the CDR3 is TGTGCCAGCAGTTACATATGGGGAGTGGAGACCCAGTACTTC.

V is TRBV29-1 and J is TRBJ2-1; D possibly corresponds to TRBD1 (6 bases). Looked up from germline, CDR1 is SQVTM and CDR2 is ANQGSEA. Trimming left V 5 bases short and J 7 bases short, with 21 bases between. This CDR3 region has 15 residues. The CDR3 coding sequence is TGCAGCGTTCTTCTCTATGACAGGCCTGGAAATGAGCAGTTCTTC. This gives the protein CSVLLYDRPGNEQFF.

This sequence joins TRBV30 and TRBJ2-7; D gene uncertain. The CDR3 is 16 residues long. The V gene's germline CDR1 is GTSNPN and CDR2 SVGIG (reference sequence). The V end was cut by 0 bases, the J end by 6 bases, with 21 bases between. CDR3 in amino acids: CAWSVPPFLSGGEQYF. The CDR3 DNA reads as TGTGCCTGGAGTGTCCCGCCTTTTTTGTCGGGTGGCGAGCAGTACTTC.

This rearrangement joins TRBV5-4 to TRBJ2-1, with 10 positions matching TRBD2. The V gene's germline CDR1 is SGHNT and CDR2 YYREEE (reference sequence). V lost 5 bases and J lost 7; bases outside the gene matches: 3. The CDR3 has 13 residues. The CDR3 is CASSSSGRNEQFF. CDR3 nucleotides: TGTGCCAGCAGTAGTAGCGGGAGGAATGAGCAGTTCTTC.

The genes are TRBV5-1 and TRBJ2-2, with D possibly being TRBD1 or TRBD2 (5 bases each). Germline V CDR1 and CDR2: SGHRS, YFSETQ. The CDR3 is 16 amino acids. V was clipped by 0 bases and J by 5 bases, with 14 bases between them. CDR3 sequence reads: CASSLDGGALTGELFF. For the CDR3, the DNA is TGCGCCAGCAGCTTGGATGGGGGAGCCCTAACCGGGGAGCTGTTTTTT.

The gene calls are TRBV5-1 and TRBJ2-7; the D gene is possibly TRBD1 (5 bases). Germline CDR1 SGHRS, CDR2 YFSETQ. CDR3 length equals 16 residues. V was clipped by 4 bases and J by 4 bases, with 21 bases between them. The CDR3, as DNA: TGCGCCAGCAGCCATCAACAGGAGCCCGACTCTTACGAGCAGTACTTC. Translated: CASSHQQEPDSYEQYF. The full variable domain, completed using reference TRBV5-1 and TRBJ2-7, is KAGVTQTPRYLIKTRGQQVTLSCSPISGHRSVSWYQQTPGQGLQFLFEYFSETQRNKGNFPGRFSGRQFSNSRSEMNVSTLELGDSALYLCASSHQQEPDSYEQYFGPGTRLTVT.

CDR3 DNA: TGTGCCAGCAGCTTAGGCCCGGGAACAGGGGGCGAGAATGAGCAGTTCTTC. It codes for CASSLGPGTGGENEQFF. This chain links TRBV13 with TRBJ2-1; 9 nucleotides match TRBD1. The V gene end was trimmed by 0 bases and the J gene end by 7 bases; junction bases not matched to a gene: 10. Germline values: CDR1 PRHDT, CDR2 FYEKMQ (reference sequence). There are 17 residues in the CDR3.

This chain uses TRBV11-2 with TRBJ1-1, with TRBD1 as a possible D gene (5 bases). Germline V gives CDR1 SGHAT, CDR2 FQNNGV. Trimming left V 4 bases short and J 0 bases short, with 12 bases between. CDR3 length: 15 residues. CDR3 bases: TGTGCCAGCAGCTCATGGGGGACGGTGAACACTGAAGCTTTCTTT. The encoded protein is CASSSWGTVNTEAFF.

The rearrangement links TRBV11-2 to TRBJ2-7; a weak D match, TRBD1 (5 bases). CDR3 length: 14 residues. V was clipped by 3 bases and J by 2 bases, with 11 bases between them. Germline V gene data show CDR1 as SGHAT and CDR2 as FQNNGV. The CDR3 here is CASSLVGPAYEQYF. The CDR3 nucleotides read TGTGCCAGCAGCTTGGTGGGGCCCGCCTACGAGCAGTACTTC.

The count of this clone is one. V and J are TRBV18 and TRBJ2-2; D could derive from TRBD1 or TRBD2 (6 bases each). The CDR3 contains 17 residues. Germline assignment: CDR1 KGHSH and CDR2 LQKENI. V lost 0 bases and J 3 bases, leaving 14 bases between the germline ends. The CDR3 nucleotides read TGTGCCAGCTCACCACCCCGAGGGGGGTCGGACACCGGGGAGCTGTTTTTT. It is translated as CASSPPRGGSDTGELFF.

This chain links TRBV27 with TRBJ2-7; TRBD1 or TRBD2 may be the D gene (5 bases each). Trimming took off 6 bases at V and 3 bases at J, with 12 bases between the two ends. Per germline, CDR1 MNHEY and CDR2 SMNVEV (reference sequence). This CDR3 contains 13 residues. The CDR3 DNA reads TGTGCCAGCAGGTTCGGGACGGGCTACGAGCAGTACTTC. It is translated as CASRFGTGYEQYF.

The gene calls are TRBV4-1 and TRBJ2-1, with 9 nucleotides matching TRBD2. Per the germline V gene, CDR1 is MGHRA and CDR2 is YSYEKL. Trimming at V came to 4 bases and at J to 5 bases, leaving 9 bases not matched to a gene. The CDR3 covers 16 residues. CDR3 sequence: CASSPKESSGNNEQFF. CDR3 sequence (DNA): TGCGCCAGCAGCCCCAAGGAGTCTAGCGGGAACAATGAGCAGTTCTTC.

The V call is TRBV14, the J call TRBJ2-3; TRBD2 matches 8 bases. The CDR3 extends over 17 amino acids. V lost 2 bases, J lost 0 bases, and 7 bases stayed unmatched. From germline, CDR1 is SGHDN and CDR2 FVKESK. CDR3 DNA sequence: TGTGCCAGCAGCCAACCGAGACTAGCGAAAAGCACAGATACGCAGTATTTT. Translated, it gives CASSQPRLAKSTDTQYF.

The chain recombines TRBV19 with TRBJ2-1; the D gene is possibly TRBD2 (5 bases). Germline assignment: CDR1 LNHDA and CDR2 SQIVND (reference sequence). V gave up 5 bases and J gave up 12 bases, with 17 bases separating them. The CDR3 extends over 13 amino acids. The chain's CDR3 is CASSVGLARVQFF. The CDR3 nucleotides read TGTGCCAGTAGTGTTGGGCTAGCTCGTGTGCAGTTCTTC.

V gene TRBV27 combines with J gene TRBJ2-7; perhaps TRBD2 as D (5 bases). Germline loops: CDR1 MNHEY, CDR2 SMNVEV (reference sequence). Trimming took off 6 bases at V and 0 bases at J, with 18 bases between the two ends. This CDR3 spans 16 amino acids. The DNA of the CDR3 is TGTGCCAGCAGCCCCTCCGCGGGCGTAAGCTCCTACGAGCAGTACTTC. This encodes CASSPSAGVSSYEQYF.